The 9 T cell receptor beta chains below were found in one sample sequenced in a study of radiation and T cells in renal cell carcinoma. As to time point: baseline pretreatment blood. The treatment was: 15 Gy SBRT to primary tumor, nephrectomy 4 weeks later. Sequenced by immunoSEQ multiplex PCR; TCRdb stores in-frame clones only, minus some. The table has approximately 150,000 clones, less than 85% seen once; the top ten hold around a quarter. The source material was blood, sampled from a patient whose treatment included radiotherapy and nephrectomy. The source of these receptors is a woman aged 45-65 years with renal cell carcinoma.

This clone was observed a single time. V usage is TRBV5-1 and J usage is TRBJ1-1, with 8 bases matching TRBD1. CDR1 is SGHRS, CDR2 YFSETQ, per germline. The CDR3 length is 14 residues. Trimming removed 4 bases from V and 6 bases from J; junction bases left unmatched: 8. In DNA form, the CDR3 reads TGCGCCAGCAGCGTAGGACAGGGTGGCGCTGAAGCTTTCTTT. Its translation: CASSVGQGGAEAFF. The full variable domain, in which reference TRBV5-1 and TRBJ1-1 provide the parts outside the CDR3, is KAGVTQTPRYLIKTRGQQVTLSCSPISGHRSVSWYQQTPGQGLQFLFEYFSETQRNKGNFPGRFSGRQFSNSRSEMNVSTLELGDSALYLCASSVGQGGAEAFFGQGTRLTVV.

In regard to this clone: This same CDR3 is encoded by further DNA sequences in the sample. V is TRBV2 and J is TRBJ1-6; unclear D gene. CDR1 is SNHLY, CDR2 FYNNEI, per germline. This CDR3 comprises 12 residues. V lost 3 bases and J 7 bases, leaving 4 bases between the germline ends. The DNA of the CDR3 is TGTGCCAGCAGTGACAGGAATTCACCCCTCCACTTT. It codes for CASSDRNSPLHF.

The chain links TRBV9 to TRBJ2-3, with 10 positions matching TRBD2. The germline V gene encodes CDR1 SGDLS and CDR2 YYNGEE. Unmatched junction bases numbered 2, after V lost 3 bases and J lost 1 base. The CDR3 is 15 residues long. The CDR3 loop reads CASSALAGGTDTQYF. The CDR3 bases are TGTGCCAGCAGCGCCCTAGCGGGAGGCACAGATACGCAGTATTTT.

CDR3 amino acids: CASSTTSGSEVVAFF. CDR3 nucleotide sequence: TGCGCCAGCAGCACAACATCCGGCTCTGAAGTGGTAGCTTTCTTT. This chain joins TRBV4-3 and TRBJ1-1; D unclear. Germline CDR1 and CDR2: LGHNA and YSLEER. The V and J ends lost 5 bases and 10 bases respectively, with 23 bases between them. The CDR3 covers 15 residues.

About this clone itself: The same CDR3 arises from other DNA sequences in this sample as well. The chain recombines TRBV30 with TRBJ1-5; 10 bases map to TRBD1. V was pared by 1 base and J by 4 bases, with 1 base of the junction left unmatched. Germline V gene data show CDR1 as GTSNPN and CDR2 as SVGIG (reference sequence). The CDR3 extends over 14 amino acids. In DNA form, the CDR3 reads TGTGCCTGGAGTGAGGGACAGGGGAATCAGCCCCAGCATTTT. As protein: CAWSEGQGNQPQHF.

The chain recombines TRBV18 with TRBJ1-2; the D is unclear. V gave up 0 bases and J gave up 10 bases, with 15 bases separating them. Germline values: CDR1 KGHSH, CDR2 LQKENI. This CDR3 is 14 amino acids long. As DNA, the CDR3 is TGTGCCAGCTCACCACCGATGGAGGGAAGTACCTACACCTTC. Translating gives CASSPPMEGSTYTF.

V gene TRBV4-2 combines with J gene TRBJ2-7; 8 bases are shared with TRBD1. The CDR3 consists of 14 residues. The V gene end was trimmed by 5 bases and the J gene end by 6 bases; junction bases not matched to a gene: 9. CDR1 is LGHNA and CDR2 is YNFKEQ in the germline V gene. CDR3 in amino acids: CASSSAGGGLEQYF. The CDR3 DNA follows: TGTGCCAGCAGCTCGGCAGGGGGCGGACTCGAGCAGTACTTC.

This chain joins TRBV7-2 and TRBJ2-5, with D maybe TRBD1 (6 bases). Trimming took off 4 bases at V and 2 bases at J, with 8 bases between the two ends. The CDR3 consists of 13 residues. Per germline, CDR1 SGHTA and CDR2 FQGNSA. In DNA form, the CDR3 reads TGTGCCAGCAGCTCGGACAGACAAGAGACCCAGTACTTC. The encoded protein is CASSSDRQETQYF.

This clone showed up just a few times. The J gene is TRBJ2-1, the V gene TRBV28; no firm D call. Germline values: CDR1 MDHEN, CDR2 SYDVKM. Deletions cut 1 base from V and 9 bases from J, with 7 bases between. The CDR3 contains 12 residues. This CDR3 is CASSLFRGEQFF. As DNA, the CDR3 is TGTGCCAGCAGTTTATTCAGAGGTGAGCAGTTCTTC.